This paragraph reports one T cell receptor (beta chain). The data are from a study of OX40 agonist ivuxolimab in advanced cancers. About the study: With ivuxolimab, an agonistic anti-OX40 (CD134) antibody, patients were treated. Hepatocellular carcinoma, melanoma, renal cell or head and neck cancer affected the dose-escalation patients.

Data came from immunoSEQ multiplex PCR; TCRdb stores just in-frame clones and leaves some out. The sample includes approximately 60,000 clones, 84% of them seen just once. V dropped 2 bases and J dropped 8 bases, with 5 bases sitting between them. This CDR3 region has 11 residues. Germline-derived CDR1 and CDR2 are SGHTS and YDEGEE. The sequence derives from an adult with an advanced solid tumor such as melanoma, head and neck, liver or kidney cancer. V gene TRBV5-8 combines with J gene TRBJ1-3; D call uncertain. The starting material was CD4+ or CD8+ T cells sorted from blood, obtained in a trial of the OX40 agonist ivuxolimab. Here the CDR3 reads CASSFRDTIYF. The CDR3 coding sequence is TGTGCCAGCAGCTTCCGGGACACCATATATTTT.